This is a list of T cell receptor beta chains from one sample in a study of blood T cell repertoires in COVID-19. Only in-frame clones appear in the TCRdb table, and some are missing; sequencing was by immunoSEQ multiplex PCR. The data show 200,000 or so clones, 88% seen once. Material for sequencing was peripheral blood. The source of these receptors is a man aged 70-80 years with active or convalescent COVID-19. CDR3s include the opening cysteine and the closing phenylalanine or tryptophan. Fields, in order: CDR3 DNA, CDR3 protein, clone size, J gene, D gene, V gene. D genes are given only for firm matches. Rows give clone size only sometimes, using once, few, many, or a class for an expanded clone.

TGTGCCACCAGCAGACACAGGGCAGGGGCCAACGTCCTGACTTTC | CATSRHRAGANVLTF | . | TRBJ2-6 | . | TRBV15
TGTGCCAGTACTCTTGGCAGGGGAAGCAATCAGCCCCAGCATTTT | CASTLGRGSNQPQHF | . | TRBJ1-5 | . | TRBV19
TGTGCCTGGAGTGCAGGGTACGGCTACACCTTC | CAWSAGYGYTF | . | TRBJ1-2 | . | TRBV30
TGTGCCATCAGTGAACTCCGGACTGGGCAGAGGTATGGCTACACCTTC | CAISELRTGQRYGYTF | . | TRBJ1-2 | . | TRBV10-3
TGTGCCAGCTCACCGGGGACAGGGGCGAACACTGAAGCTTTCTTT | CASSPGTGANTEAFF | . | TRBJ1-1 | TRBD1 | TRBV18
TGTGCCAGCAGCGTAGGGACAGCAACTAATGAAAAACTGTTTTTT | CASSVGTATNEKLFF | . | TRBJ1-4 | . | TRBV9
TGTGCCAGCAGAACACAGGGGAGTCGCACCGGGGAGCTGTTTTTT | CASRTQGSRTGELFF | . | TRBJ2-2 | TRBD1 | TRBV6-5
TGCGCCAGCGGCAGTGGGTGGGGGGAAGAGACCCAGTACTTC | CASGSGWGEETQYF | . | TRBJ2-5 | . | TRBV10-2
TGTGCCAGCAGCGTCAACAGCGGGGGTGAGCAGTTCTTC | CASSVNSGGEQFF | . | TRBJ2-1 | TRBD2 | TRBV9
TGTGCCACCAGCCCCCAGGGCTTGACCTACGAGCAGTACTTC | CATSPQGLTYEQYF | . | TRBJ2-7 | . | TRBV15
TGCGCCAGCAGCCAAGGCTCGGAGGGATCGGCCGGGGAGCTGTTTTTT | CASSQGSEGSAGELFF | . | TRBJ2-2 | . | TRBV4-3
TGTGCCTGGATCAGGGACAGAGGGCATGGCTACACCTTC | CAWIRDRGHGYTF | . | TRBJ1-2 | TRBD1 | TRBV30
TGTGCCAGCAGTGAAGCCCCACTTGGTGATGTAAATGAAAAACTGTTTTTT | CASSEAPLGDVNEKLFF | . | TRBJ1-4 | . | TRBV2
TGTGCCATAGCGACGGGGGGCCTCCAAGAGACCCAGTACTTC | CAIATGGLQETQYF | once | TRBJ2-5 | . | TRBV7-2
TGTGCCTGGGGGATTCGGGAAAAACTGTTTTTT | CAWGIREKLFF | many | TRBJ1-4 | . | TRBV30
TGCGCCAGCAGCCAAGATCTGGGTGGGGACAGGGGGTGGGACATTCAGTACTTC | CASSQDLGGDRGWDIQYF | . | TRBJ2-4 | TRBD1 | TRBV4-3
TGTGCCAGCAGCTTAAGCCGGGAAGATGAGCAGTTCTTC | CASSLSREDEQFF | . | TRBJ2-1 | . | TRBV7-2
TGTGCCTGGAGCCTCGGGGGGCTGTATCAGCCCCAGCATTTT | CAWSLGGLYQPQHF | . | TRBJ1-5 | . | TRBV30
TGTGCCAGCAGCCGATCCTCTGGTGGCAATTGGGAGCAGTTCTTC | CASSRSSGGNWEQFF | . | TRBJ2-1 | . | TRBV27
TGTGCCAGCGCTGGCGGGGGCCGCTCCTACAATGAGCAGTTCTTC | CASAGGGRSYNEQFF | . | TRBJ2-1 | . | TRBV9
TGTGCCAGCAGCCCCGGACATAAAGAGACCCAGTACTTC | CASSPGHKETQYF | . | TRBJ2-5 | . | TRBV3-1/TRBV3-2
TGTGCCTGGATAGGGGACAGGGCCATTCCTGGCTACACCTTC | CAWIGDRAIPGYTF | few | TRBJ1-2 | TRBD1 | TRBV30
TGTGCCAGCAGTTTCAGGGTGGGGGCCACAGATACGCAGTATTTT | CASSFRVGATDTQYF | . | TRBJ2-3 | . | TRBV28
TGTGCCAGCAGTGACCGGGACAGACAAGAGACCCAGTACTTC | CASSDRDRQETQYF | . | TRBJ2-5 | TRBD1 | TRBV6-1
TGTGCCAGCAGTGAAGATCCAGGGCCTCAGCCCCAGCATTTT | CASSEDPGPQPQHF | . | TRBJ1-5 | . | TRBV6-1
TGTGCCAGCAGCCAAGACCGGACAGGTAAATGGGATAGCAATCAGCCCCAGCATTTT | CASSQDRTGKWDSNQPQHF | once | TRBJ1-5 | TRBD1 | TRBV14
TGTGCCAGCAGCGCGACAGCGGGACGACAAGATGAGCAGTTCTTC | CASSATAGRQDEQFF | . | TRBJ2-1 | TRBD2 | TRBV5-4
TGTGCCTCCCGACAGGGCAATGGCTACACCTTC | CASRQGNGYTF | . | TRBJ1-2 | TRBD1 | TRBV2
TGTGCCACCAGCAGAAACGATCCGACAGGCGAGCAGTACTTC | CATSRNDPTGEQYF | . | TRBJ2-7 | . | TRBV15
TGTGCCAGCAGCTTAAGCACCCTATTGTGGGGAGACAACCAAGAGACCCAGTACTTC | CASSLSTLLWGDNQETQYF | . | TRBJ2-5 | . | TRBV7-8
TGCGCCAGGGTCCGGGCCGGACTCCGAACTCATACGCAGTATTTT | CARVRAGLRTHTQYF | . | TRBJ2-3 | . | TRBV10-2
TGTGCCAGCAGCTTACAGGGGTCGAGCACTGAAGCTTTCTTT | CASSLQGSSTEAFF | . | TRBJ1-1 | . | TRBV7-8
TGTGCCTGGAGATTAGAGACTCACACAGATACGCAGTATTTT | CAWRLETHTDTQYF | . | TRBJ2-3 | . | TRBV30
TGTGCCAGCAGTTTGGCGGGTCAGCCCCAGCATTTT | CASSLAGQPQHF | . | TRBJ1-5 | . | TRBV28
TGTGCCTGGAGTATCAACAGGGGCCCGGGAAACACCATATATTTT | CAWSINRGPGNTIYF | once | TRBJ1-3 | TRBD1 | TRBV30
TGTGCCTGGAGCCCCCACCAAGCCTCTGGAAACACCATATATTTT | CAWSPHQASGNTIYF | . | TRBJ1-3 | . | TRBV30
TGTGCCAGTACCATTGGGGCCGCCTTTAAGGATACGCAGTATTTT | CASTIGAAFKDTQYF | . | TRBJ2-3 | . | TRBV19
TGTGCCAGTAGCGGACAGGTATCCTACAATGAGCAGTTCTTC | CASSGQVSYNEQFF | . | TRBJ2-1 | TRBD1 | TRBV19
TGTGCCAGCCGCCTACGGGAGGGAGCTTTCTTT | CASRLREGAFF | . | TRBJ1-1 | . | TRBV6-6
TGTGCCAGCAGCTTAGGGACAGGCTTTGGAAACACCATATATTTT | CASSLGTGFGNTIYF | once | TRBJ1-3 | TRBD1 | TRBV7-6
TGCAGTGCTAGTTCGGAGGGGCCCTACAATGAGCAGTTCTTC | CSASSEGPYNEQFF | . | TRBJ2-1 | . | TRBV20-1
TGTGCCAGCAGCAAAACTAACGTAAGGTGCGCTGAAGCTTTCTTT | CASSKTNVRCAEAFF | . | TRBJ1-1 | . | TRBV21-1
TGTGCCAGCAGACAAACAGGGTGGGACATTCAGTACTTC | CASRQTGWDIQYF | . | TRBJ2-4 | . | TRBV12-3/TRBV12-4
TGTGCCAGCAGCTTGACAGGTGGGATCACTGAAGCTTTCTTT | CASSLTGGITEAFF | once | TRBJ1-1 | . | TRBV11-3
TGTGCCAGCAGGTTGACACCGGGAAAGAACACCGGGGAGCTGTTTTTT | CASRLTPGKNTGELFF | . | TRBJ2-2 | . | TRBV6-4
TGCGCCAGCAGCTCTCCGAGCGGGGGGGCCACAGATACGCAGTATTTT | CASSSPSGGATDTQYF | . | TRBJ2-3 | TRBD2 | TRBV5-1
TGTGCCAGCAGATCCCTAGCGGGATCGAAGTTCTTC | CASRSLAGSKFF | once | TRBJ2-1 | TRBD2 | TRBV2
TGTGCCAGCAGCCCGTTGGAGGGTGGCGACACCTTC | CASSPLEGGDTF | . | TRBJ1-2 | . | TRBV5-6
TGTGCCACCGGACTTGGGCTAGCAGGCACAGATACGCAGTATTTT | CATGLGLAGTDTQYF | . | TRBJ2-3 | . | TRBV6-5
TGTGCCAGCAGTCCGAACAGGGGTGGGGAAGAGACCCAGTACTTC | CASSPNRGGEETQYF | . | TRBJ2-5 | TRBD1 | TRBV27
TGTGCCAGCAGTTTAAAAACAGAGTATAATTCACCCCTCCACTTT | CASSLKTEYNSPLHF | once | TRBJ1-6 | . | TRBV27
TGTGCCAGCAGCTTCATTCAGGGGGGTTATGGCTACACCTTC | CASSFIQGGYGYTF | . | TRBJ1-2 | TRBD1 | TRBV7-2